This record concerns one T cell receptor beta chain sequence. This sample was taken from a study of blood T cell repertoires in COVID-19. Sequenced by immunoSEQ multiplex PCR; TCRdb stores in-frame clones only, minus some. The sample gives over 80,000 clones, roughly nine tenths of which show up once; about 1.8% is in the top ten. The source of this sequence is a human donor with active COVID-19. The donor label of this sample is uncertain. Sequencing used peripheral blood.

The CDR3, as DNA: TGTGCCAGCAGCCAAGTCTACCGACAGGTCTGCCAGCCCCAGCATTTT. Protein: CASSQVYRQVCQPQHF. This rearrangement joins TRBV14 to TRBJ1-5, with D perhaps TRBD1 (6 bases). CDR1 and CDR2 (germline): SGHDN, FVKESK. The ends were cut back, 1 base at V and 7 bases at J, with 17 bases in the middle. The CDR3 totals 16 residues.